The rows below give T cell receptor beta chains drawn from one sample of a study of T cells in Graves' hyperthyroidism and ophthalmopathy. Each CDR3 protein is one row after TCRdb ran MiXCR on the multiplex PCR reads. The sample comprises around 400,000 distinct CDR3 sequences, roughly 14% of which are singletons, and around a quarter rests with the top ten. Sequencing was carried out using blood. The receptor source for this set is a woman aged 18 to 35 with Graves' hyperthyroidism that later progressed to Graves' ophthalmopathy. Both conserved end residues are part of each CDR3.

v_gene | CDR3aa
TRBV7-8 | CASSLGKLVLKTEQFF
TRBV2 | CASRGTFTGELFF
TRBV5-1 | CAGSHDSLAGVGNEQFF
TRBV12-3/TRBV12-4 | CASTSGPGGVEKLFF
TRBV27 | CASNKASSYNEQFF
TRBV19 | CASSIKNDGQDTGELFF
TRBV10-3 | CAISGQESSYNEQFF
TRBV19 | CASSLSPGLAGDGSTDTQYF
TRBV28 | CASSSWTAPYEQYF
TRBV2 | CASSRLVGSGQPQHF
TRBV4-2 | CASSQDPLRERFF
TRBV28 | CASSLSPYRTERLAGEKTGYEQFF
TRBV5-1 | CASSLESGIGADTQYF
TRBV30 | CAWSVRQGWNEQFF
TRBV4-3 | CASSQEGPGLTRTDTQYF
TRBV2 | CASTNQNYEQYF
TRBV2 | CASSELRGTYNEQFF
TRBV6-1 | CASSEPSWGDEQFF
TRBV11-2 | CASSLGDRENSPLHF